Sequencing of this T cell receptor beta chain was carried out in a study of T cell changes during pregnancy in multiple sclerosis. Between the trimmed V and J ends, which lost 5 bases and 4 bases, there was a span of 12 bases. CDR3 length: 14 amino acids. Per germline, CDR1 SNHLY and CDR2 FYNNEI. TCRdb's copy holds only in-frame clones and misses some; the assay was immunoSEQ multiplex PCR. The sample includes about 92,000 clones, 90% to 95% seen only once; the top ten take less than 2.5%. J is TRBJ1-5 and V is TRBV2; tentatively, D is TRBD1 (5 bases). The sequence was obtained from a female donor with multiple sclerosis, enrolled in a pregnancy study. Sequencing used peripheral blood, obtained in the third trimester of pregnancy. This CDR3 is CASSLRQGNQPQHF. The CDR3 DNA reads TGTGCCAGCAGTCTTCGGCAGGGAAATCAGCCCCAGCATTTT.